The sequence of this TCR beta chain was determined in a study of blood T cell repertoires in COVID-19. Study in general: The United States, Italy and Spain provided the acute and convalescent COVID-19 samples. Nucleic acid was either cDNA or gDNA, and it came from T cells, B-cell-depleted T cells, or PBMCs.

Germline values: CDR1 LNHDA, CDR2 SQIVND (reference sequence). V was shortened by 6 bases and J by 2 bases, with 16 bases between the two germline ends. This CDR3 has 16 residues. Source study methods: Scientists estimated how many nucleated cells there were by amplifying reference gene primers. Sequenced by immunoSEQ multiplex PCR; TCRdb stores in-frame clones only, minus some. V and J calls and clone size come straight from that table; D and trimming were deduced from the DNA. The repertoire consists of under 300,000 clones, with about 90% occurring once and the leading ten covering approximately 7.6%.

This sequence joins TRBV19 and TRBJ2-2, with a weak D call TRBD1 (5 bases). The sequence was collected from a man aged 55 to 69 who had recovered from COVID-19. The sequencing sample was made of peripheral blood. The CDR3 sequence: CASRDRATVNTGELFF. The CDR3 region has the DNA TGTGCCAGTAGAGATCGTGCGACAGTAAACACCGGGGAGCTGTTTTTT.